A selection of T cell receptor beta chains follows, all from one sample in a study of blood T cell repertoires in COVID-19. Clones were sequenced by immunoSEQ multiplex PCR, and TCRdb holds only the in-frame ones, with some missing. The sample lists about 180,000 clones; 88% were seen once. The sequenced sample consisted of PBMCs or T cells enriched from blood (not recorded which). The receptors stem from a woman aged 18-35 years who had recovered from COVID-19. The CDR3 runs from the conserved cysteine through the conserved F or W.

TRBV5-6	TRBJ1-1	CASSFRQGRTEAFF
TRBV7-9	TRBJ2-1	CASSSGIRTQTSYNEQFF
TRBV18	TRBJ1-2	CASSQDRDYGYTF
TRBV6-5	TRBJ1-1	CASNNKNTEAFF
TRBV2	TRBJ1-3	CASSLQGSLSGNTIYF
TRBV4-2	TRBJ2-3	CASSQDLPTSGGPAGTQYF
TRBV28	TRBJ2-1	CASSLPVGVAGPYNEQFF
TRBV28	TRBJ2-1	CASSPRAAGPHEQFF
TRBV10-1	TRBJ2-1	CASSESGGSWNEQFF
TRBV3-1/TRBV3-2	TRBJ1-5	CASSLGGGSNQPQHF
TRBV10-3	TRBJ2-3	CAISGRVGAITDTQYF
TRBV19	TRBJ2-1	CASSIAAGDIYNEQFF
TRBV5-4	TRBJ2-7	CASSFYRTTGGAYEQYF
TRBV19	TRBJ2-1	CASSRGLAYNEQFF
TRBV28	TRBJ2-7	CASTGTVSYEQYF
TRBV28	TRBJ1-2	CASRPGQIGYTF
TRBV3-1/TRBV3-2	TRBJ2-7	CASSHGGGQGYEQYF
TRBV15	TRBJ1-5	CATSRTSVTGGRITRNQPQHF
TRBV28	TRBJ2-7	CASSPGTVSYEQYF
TRBV3-1/TRBV3-2	TRBJ2-5	CASSQIRPQETQYF
TRBV28	TRBJ2-7	CASSPPLGLSYEQYF
TRBV5-1	TRBJ1-2	CASSFDSPGYGYTF
TRBV5-1	TRBJ2-7	CASSLTPDTSYEQYF
TRBV7-2	TRBJ2-7	CASSSGTSGPYEQYF
TRBV5-1	TRBJ2-1	CASSPISGGARNEQFF
TRBV11-3	TRBJ1-5	CASIPAPGDSNQPQHF
TRBV3-1/TRBV3-2	TRBJ2-1	CASSQESDSIWNEQFF
TRBV20-1	TRBJ2-7	CSASWWRLGPYEQYF
TRBV6-5	TRBJ2-7	CASTATGSYEQYF
TRBV6-2/TRBV6-3	TRBJ2-7	CASSYRRLAGGHYEQYF
TRBV10-3	TRBJ2-1	CAISDRGTSGGSPTYNEQFF
TRBV29-1	TRBJ2-3	CSVGAGWGDTQYF
TRBV2	TRBJ2-2	CASSWAQNTGELFF
TRBV29-1	TRBJ1-1	CSVRGNTEAFF
TRBV7-7	TRBJ2-7	CASSQDTSSYEQYF
TRBV5-1	TRBJ1-1	CASSVEQGNTEAFF
TRBV20-1	TRBJ1-5	CSASLPGYYSNQPQHF
TRBV10-3	TRBJ1-2	CAIRPGTGVDYGYTF
TRBV28	TRBJ1-3	CASSSTEAGNTIYF
TRBV25-1	TRBJ1-1	CASRDRVLENTEAFF
TRBV7-9	TRBJ2-7	CASSFGGSGYEQYF
TRBV4-3	TRBJ2-7	CASSPSRVSYEQYF
TRBV19	TRBJ2-3	CASNPTSGGYTQYF
TRBV19	TRBJ1-2	CASSLGQGRYGYTF
TRBV9	TRBJ2-2	CASSVNGGGTGELFF
TRBV7-2	TRBJ2-2	CASSLVAGGTDELFF
TRBV7-6	TRBJ1-1	CASSQLRGGSGTEAFF
TRBV7-2	TRBJ1-1	CASSLAGGSEAFF
TRBV19	TRBJ1-1	CASSIWGDGTEAFF
TRBV11-2	TRBJ1-1	CASSPGQAMNTEAFF
TRBV29-1	TRBJ2-3	CSVGPLRRADTQYF
TRBV19	TRBJ1-2	CASTYGGPRYGYTF
TRBV2	TRBJ1-2	CASSETATINYGYTF
TRBV6-5	TRBJ1-5	CASLVGPNQPQHF
TRBV27	TRBJ1-3	CASSSRTGVDTIYF
TRBV25-1	TRBJ1-1	CASSESKTGGKIEAFF
TRBV25-1	TRBJ1-2	CATGTSNYYTF
TRBV2	TRBJ1-1	CASSEVQGNTEAFF
TRBV3-1/TRBV3-2	TRBJ1-2	CASSQPGGDNRGYTF